This T cell receptor (beta chain) was identified during a study of molecular identifiers for immune sequencing clone quantification. Whole-study results and caveats: Clones exceeding 20 RNA copies carried over 97% of effector molecules but under 1% of naive-cell molecules.

Trimming took off 0 bases at V and 2 bases at J, with 5 bases between the two ends. The CDR3 totals 14 residues. Germline V lookup: CDR1 MGHRA, CDR2 YSYEKL. The table lists this clonotype with a few counts. Antigen unknown. TCRdb re-analysed the PCR reads in MiXCR, keeping a single row per CDR3 protein. This sample yields about 640,000 distinct CDR3 sequences, of which 15% to 20% are seen a single time; 0.75% to 0.95% belongs to the top ten. When naive CD8 T cells were sorted, they were gated as CD8+CD4-CCR7+CD45RA+. The chain uses TRBV4-1 and TRBJ2-1, with D unclear. Specimen: naive CD8+ T cells from blood, with Jurkat cell RNA spiked in. Subset here: FACS-sorted CD8+CD4-CCR7+CD45RA+ naive T cells. The TCR sequence derives from a human donor in good health. Some libraries in this study had Jurkat cell RNA spiked in. This CDR3 is CASSQDLPYNEQFF. The CDR3, as DNA: TGCGCCAGCAGCCAAGATCTCCCCTACAATGAGCAGTTCTTC.